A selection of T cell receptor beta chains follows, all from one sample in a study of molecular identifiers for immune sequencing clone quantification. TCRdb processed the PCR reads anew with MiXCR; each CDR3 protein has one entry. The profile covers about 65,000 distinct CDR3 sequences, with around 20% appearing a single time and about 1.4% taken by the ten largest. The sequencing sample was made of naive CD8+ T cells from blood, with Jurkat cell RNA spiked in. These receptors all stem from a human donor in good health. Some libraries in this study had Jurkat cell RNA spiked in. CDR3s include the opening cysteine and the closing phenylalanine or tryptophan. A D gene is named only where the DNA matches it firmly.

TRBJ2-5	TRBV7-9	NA	CASSFVGDNQETQYF
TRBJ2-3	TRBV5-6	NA	CASSRPIAAASTDTQYF
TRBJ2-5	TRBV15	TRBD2	CATSEGEWREGLETQYF
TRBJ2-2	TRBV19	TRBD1	CASSIPRQGTGELFF
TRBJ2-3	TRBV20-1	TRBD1	CSAQDQGAPGTDTQYF
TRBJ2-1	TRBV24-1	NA	CATMADSNEQFF
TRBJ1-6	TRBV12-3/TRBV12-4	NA	CASSLASSNSPLHF
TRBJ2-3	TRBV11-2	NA	CASSPILTGIGTDTQYF
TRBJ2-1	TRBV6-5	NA	CASSYPGGGGYNEQFF
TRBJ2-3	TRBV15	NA	CATSRGVEVAQNTQYF